The next 14 T cell receptor beta chains were all read from a single sample in a study of blood T cells in healthy people across ages (dated by TCRdb to about 2015). Libraries were constructed by 5' RACE. Sequencing took place on an Illumina HiSeq 2500. A second PCR of about 6 to 12 cycles was run with a J-beta primer mix and a sample-barcoded 5' primer. The public reads were quality trimmed at Q25 with fastp and then assembled into clones with MiXCR by TCRdb, keeping productive beta chains. Every entry covers one CDR3 protein and lists the most common genes and DNA from its rows. The sample table contains 730,000 or so distinct CDR3 sequences; only one count was recorded for roughly 41% of them. The ten largest clonotypes hold about 32% of the sample. The sample consisted of blood. The source is a man at least 80 years old in good health.

With respect to this clonotype: The conserved phenylalanine or tryptophan normally closing the CDR3 is absent here, so this likely arose from a read error. The V and J genes are TRBV5-1 and TRBJ1-2; TRBD1 matches at 9 bases. V was clipped by 4 bases and J by 4 bases; unmatched bases: 2. From germline, CDR1 is SGHRS and CDR2 YFSETQ. The CDR3 is 13 amino acids. The CDR3 spells CASSPGQGYGYTL. As DNA, the CDR3 is TGCGCCAGCAGCCCGGGACAGGGCTATGGCTACACCTTA.

This chain's CDR3 is CSASGFGTSTYNEQFF. The CDR3 DNA sequence: TGCAGTGCTAGTGGTTTTGGGACTAGCACCTACAATGAGCAGTTCTTC. V is TRBV20-1 and J is TRBJ2-1, with TRBD2 identical over 9 bases. V lost 3 bases to trimming and J lost 2 bases; unmatched junction nucleotides: 8. Germline lookup yields CDR1 DFQATT and CDR2 SNEGSKA (reference sequence). The CDR3 is 16 residues long.

This clonotype has just a few counts. The V call is TRBV20-1, the J call TRBJ2-1; 8 bases agree with TRBD2. This CDR3 contains 14 residues. Losses at the gene ends were 5 bases for V and 5 bases for J; bases not matched to a gene: 8. The germline V gene encodes CDR1 DFQATT and CDR2 SNEGSKA (reference sequence). DNA of the CDR3: TGCAGTGCTCCCCGGGCGGGAGGTCACAATGAGCAGTTCTTC. It encodes CSAPRAGGHNEQFF.

The chain combines TRBV6-5 with TRBJ1-4; a weak D match, TRBD1 (5 bases). The V end lost 7 bases, the J end lost 7 bases, and 16 bases lay between the germline ends. Per germline, CDR1 MNHEY and CDR2 SVGAGI. This CDR3 is 14 amino acids long. In nucleotides, the CDR3 is TGTGCCAGCACCCCTTCCAGGGTTTCTGAAAAACTGTTTTTT. This gives the protein CASTPSRVSEKLFF.

This sequence joins TRBV29-1 and TRBJ2-3; D perhaps matches TRBD1 (6 bases). Per the germline V gene, CDR1 is SQVTM and CDR2 is ANQGSEA. The CDR3 length is 15 residues. V lost 4 bases to trimming and J lost 2 bases, with 16 bases between them. CDR3 region: CSVARVTGHTDTQYF. In DNA form, the CDR3 reads TGCAGCGTTGCTCGGGTGACAGGACACACAGATACGCAGTATTTT.

This clonotype is a singleton in its sample. The chain carries TRBV2 and TRBJ2-7, with TRBD1 as a possible D gene (6 bases). This CDR3 comprises 13 residues. Trimming left V 8 bases short and J 0 bases short, with 11 bases between. The V gene's germline CDR1 is SNHLY and CDR2 FYNNEI. The CDR3 region has the DNA TGTGCCAGCGATACGGACAGCTCCTACGAGCAGTACTTC. This codes for CASDTDSSYEQYF.

This clonotype has at least ten counts. The chain links TRBV7-9 to TRBJ2-7, with D possibly matching TRBD2 (5 bases). V was cut by 8 bases and J by 0 bases, with 23 bases left in between. In germline, CDR1 is SEHNR, CDR2 FQNEAQ (reference sequence). The CDR3 is 17 amino acids. The CDR3 here is CASGGSGGLRISYEQYF. In nucleotides, the CDR3 is TGTGCCAGCGGAGGATCCGGAGGCTTGAGAATCTCCTACGAGCAGTACTTC.

The chain has TRBV6-6 and TRBJ2-7, with 10 positions matching TRBD1. Germline CDR1 MNHNY, CDR2 SVGAGI (reference sequence). The CDR3 is 13 residues long. V lost 5 bases to trimming and J lost 6 bases; unmatched junction nucleotides: 4. CDR3 loop: CASSAGQGCEQYF. In DNA form, the CDR3 reads TGTGCCAGCAGTGCGGGACAGGGGTGCGAGCAGTACTTC.

The chain carries TRBV7-2 and TRBJ2-7; weak D call: TRBD2 (5 bases). V was clipped by 4 bases and J by 2 bases, with 12 bases between them. This CDR3 comprises 14 residues. Germline lookup yields CDR1 SGHTA and CDR2 FQGNSA. This CDR3 is CASSSTSNAYEQYF. CDR3 coding DNA: TGTGCCAGCAGCTCCACTAGTAACGCCTACGAGCAGTACTTC.

The chain combines TRBV27 with TRBJ1-6; D is unresolved. Germline V gene data show CDR1 as MNHEY and CDR2 as SMNVEV (reference sequence). The CDR3 length is 13 residues. V was trimmed by 6 bases and J by 10 bases, leaving 13 bases between them. The CDR3 nucleotides are TGTGCCAGCAGCCCTATAGGGCTGTCACCCCTCCACTTT. It specifies CASSPIGLSPLHF.

This clonotype has a handful of counts. This chain uses TRBV6-1 with TRBJ2-1, with 11 bases fitting TRBD2. The V segment lost 4 bases and the J segment 7 bases; nucleotides outside the gene matches: 0. Germline values: CDR1 MNHNS, CDR2 SASEGT. The CDR3 is 13 residues long. The CDR3 DNA reads TGTGCCAGCAGTGCTAGCGGGAGGAATGAGCAGTTCTTC. Protein sequence: CASSASGRNEQFF.

The chain employs TRBV25-1 and TRBJ2-5, with 13 bases matching TRBD2. V gave up 1 base and J gave up 4 bases; unmatched junction bases: 3. Per germline, CDR1 MGHDK and CDR2 SYGVNS. This CDR3 region has 16 residues. CDR3 nucleotide sequence: TGTGCCAGCAGTGAATCCCGGACTAGCGGGGGAGAGACCCAGTACTTC. Translating gives CASSESRTSGGETQYF. Supplemented by reference TRBV25-1 and TRBJ2-5, the full variable domain reads EADIYQTPRYLVIGTGKKITLECSQTMGHDKMYWYQQDPGMELHLIHYSYGVNSTEKGDLSSESTVSRIRTEHFPLTLESARPSHTSQYLCASSESRTSGGETQYFGPGTRLLVL.

There are many counts of this clonotype. A much larger clone lies a single base off, so this may be a read error. The chain carries TRBV6-5 and TRBJ2-4; unclear D gene. The V gene's germline CDR1 is MNHEY and CDR2 SVGAGI. The germline V and J ends were trimmed by 5 bases and 0 bases, with 11 bases remaining between them. This CDR3 has 15 amino acids. DNA of the CDR3: TGTGCCAGCAGTCCGGAGTGCCTAGCCAAAAACATTCAGTACTTC. As protein: CASSPECLAKNIQYF.

DNA of the CDR3: TGTGCCAGCAGCTCAGGGGGTTCTCCAGAGACCCAGTACTTC. This translates into CASSSGGSPETQYF. This chain uses TRBV6-5 with TRBJ2-5, with 7 bases that match TRBD1. Losses at the gene ends were 6 bases for V and 4 bases for J; bases not matched to a gene: 8. CDR1 and CDR2 from the germline V gene are MNHEY and SVGAGI. The CDR3 totals 14 residues.